The rows below give T cell receptor beta chains drawn from one sample of a study of T-cell reconstitution after alpha-beta-depleted transplantation in children. Each CDR3 protein is one row after TCRdb ran MiXCR on the PCR reads. The sample holds hundreds of thousands of distinct CDR3 sequences; about 12% are singletons and the top ten take approximately 0.8%. The input for sequencing was PBMCs, taken before TCRalphabeta/CD19-depleted stem cell transplant. These receptors were obtained from a girl aged 2 to 9 with congenital amegakaryocytic thrombocytopenia, due to receive a stem cell transplant. Both conserved end residues are part of each CDR3. The order of the fields is V gene, J gene, clone size, D gene, CDR3 DNA, CDR3 protein. D genes are given only for firm matches. Size is stated for part of the rows, as once, few or many counts, or as a class when the clone is expanded.

>TRBV5-1|TRBJ1-6|many|-
TGCGCCAGCAGCTCGGACAACCTCTATAATTCACCCCTCCACTTT
CASSSDNLYNSPLHF
>TRBV5-1|TRBJ2-3|-|TRBD2
TGCGCCAGCAGCTTGCCGGGACTAGGAGATACGCAGTATTTT
CASSLPGLGDTQYF
>TRBV7-8|TRBJ2-1|many|-
TGTGCCAGCAGCTCCGAAGAGGTAGATGAGCAGTTCTTC
CASSSEEVDEQFF
>TRBV12-3/TRBV12-4|TRBJ2-6|-|-
TGTGCCAGCAGTTTAGTGTCCCGGGCCTCTGGGGCCAACGTCCTGACTTTC
CASSLVSRASGANVLTF
>TRBV29-1|TRBJ2-3|many|-
TGCAGCGTTCTGTTGCCCCACACAGATACGCAGTATTTT
CSVLLPHTDTQYF
>TRBV28|TRBJ2-1|many|TRBD2
TGTGCCAGCAGTTCCCGACTAGCGGGAGGGCCCAACAATGAGCAGTTCTTC
CASSSRLAGGPNNEQFF
>TRBV20-1|TRBJ2-2|-|TRBD1
TGCTGTGCTAGCAGGGGGACAGGCTCCGAGGTGAACACCGGGGAGCTGTTTTTT
CCASRGTGSEVNTGELFF
>TRBV3-1|TRBJ2-7|many|-
TGTGCCAGCAGCCAAGATGACCTCTACGAGCAGTACTTC
CASSQDDLYEQYF
>TRBV20-1|TRBJ2-1|many|-
TGCAGTGCTAGCCACCCTGAGCGCTCCTACAATGAGCAGTTCTTC
CSASHPERSYNEQFF
>TRBV20-1|TRBJ2-3|-|-
TGCAGTGCCTCGCTGCCCCCAGATACGCAGTATTTT
CSASLPPDTQYF
>TRBV5-1|TRBJ2-3|many|TRBD1
TGCGCCAGCGGAACAGGGGGCTCAGGTCTCACAGATACGCAGTATTTT
CASGTGGSGLTDTQYF
>TRBV6-5|TRBJ2-1|many|-
TGTGCCAGCAGTTACGGCGGCATGGCCTACAATGAGCAGTTCTTC
CASSYGGMAYNEQFF
>TRBV18|TRBJ2-1|few|TRBD2
TGTGCCAGCTCAGCGGGCCTAGCGGGAGGAGGCAATGAGCAGTTCTTC
CASSAGLAGGGNEQFF
>TRBV12-3/TRBV12-4|TRBJ1-1|few|-
TGTGCCAGCAACCCGGACAGCTCGGGGAACACTGAAGCTTTCTTT
CASNPDSSGNTEAFF
>TRBV10-1|TRBJ2-7|many|-
TGCGCCAGCAGTGAGTCGATGGGGACCGAGCAGTACTTC
CASSESMGTEQYF
>TRBV20-1|TRBJ2-5|many|-
TGCAGTGCTTCAATGGACAACCAAGAGACCCAGTACTTC
CSASMDNQETQYF
>TRBV5-1|TRBJ2-3|many|TRBD2
TGCGCCAGCAGCTTGCCCCAACTAGCGGCCAGCACAGATACGCAGTATTTT
CASSLPQLAASTDTQYF
>TRBV20-1|TRBJ2-7|many|-
TGCAGTGCTAGAGATTTAACGGATACCTACGAGCAGTACTTC
CSARDLTDTYEQYF
>TRBV27|TRBJ2-5|many|TRBD1
TGTGCCAGCAGTTTGGGACAGGGGATCCAAGAGACCCAGTACTTC
CASSLGQGIQETQYF
>TRBV7-9|TRBJ1-2|many|-
TGTGCCAGCAGCTTAACGTTAAATCCGACGGGCCCTGGCTACACCTTC
CASSLTLNPTGPGYTF
>TRBV5-1|TRBJ2-7|many|-
TGCGCCAGCAGCTTGGGACCCGACTACCACTACGAGCAGTACTTC
CASSLGPDYHYEQYF
>TRBV11-2|TRBJ2-3|-|-
TGTGCCAGTAGACGGGACACCCTCACAGATACGCAGTATTTT
CASRRDTLTDTQYF